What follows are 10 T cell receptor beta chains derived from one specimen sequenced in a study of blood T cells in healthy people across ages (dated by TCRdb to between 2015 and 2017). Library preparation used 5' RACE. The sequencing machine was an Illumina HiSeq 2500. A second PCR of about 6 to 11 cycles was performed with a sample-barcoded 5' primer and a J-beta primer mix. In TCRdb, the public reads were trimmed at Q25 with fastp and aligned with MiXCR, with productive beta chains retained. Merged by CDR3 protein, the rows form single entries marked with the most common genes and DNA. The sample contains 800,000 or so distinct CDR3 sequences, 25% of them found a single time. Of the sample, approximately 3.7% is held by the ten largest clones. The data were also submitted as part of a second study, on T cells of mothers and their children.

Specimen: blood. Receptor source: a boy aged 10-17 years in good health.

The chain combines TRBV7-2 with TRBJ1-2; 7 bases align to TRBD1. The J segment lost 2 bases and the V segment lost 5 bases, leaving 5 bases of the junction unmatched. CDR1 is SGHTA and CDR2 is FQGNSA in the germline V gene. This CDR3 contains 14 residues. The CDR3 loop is CASSPPQGNYGYTF. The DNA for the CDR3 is TGTGCCAGCAGCCCACCACAGGGGAACTATGGCTACACCTTC.

The CDR3 is CSLGTGSYNEQFF. As DNA, the CDR3 is TGCAGCCTAGGGACAGGGAGCTACAATGAGCAGTTCTTC. The chain recombines TRBV29-1 with TRBJ2-5; 9 bases are shared with TRBD1. Judging by the DNA end, TRBJ2-1 fits better; the J call may be wrong. The CDR3 covers 13 residues. The germline V gene encodes CDR1 SQVTM and CDR2 ANQGSEA.

For the CDR3, the DNA is TGCAGCGTTGTTACTCCGATATACAATGAGCAGTTCTTC. This codes for CSVVTPIYNEQFF. The rearrangement uses TRBV29-1 and TRBJ2-1; no clear D gene. Germline CDR1 reads SQVTM; CDR2 reads ANQGSEA. The CDR3 is 13 amino acids. Trimming pared 4 bases from V and 4 bases from J, leaving 11 bases between.

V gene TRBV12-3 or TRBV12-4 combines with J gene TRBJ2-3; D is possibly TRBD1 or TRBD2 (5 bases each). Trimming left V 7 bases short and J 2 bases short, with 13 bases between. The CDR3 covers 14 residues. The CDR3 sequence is CASTNGADTDTQYF. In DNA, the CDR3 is TGTGCCAGCACCAACGGGGCGGACACAGATACGCAGTATTTT.

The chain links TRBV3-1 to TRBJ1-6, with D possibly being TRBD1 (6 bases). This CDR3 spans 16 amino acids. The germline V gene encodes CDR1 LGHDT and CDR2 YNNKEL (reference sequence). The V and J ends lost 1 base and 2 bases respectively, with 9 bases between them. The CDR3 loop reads CASSQAGAAYNSPLHF. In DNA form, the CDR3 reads TGTGCCAGCAGCCAAGCGGGGGCGGCCTATAATTCACCCCTCCACTTT.

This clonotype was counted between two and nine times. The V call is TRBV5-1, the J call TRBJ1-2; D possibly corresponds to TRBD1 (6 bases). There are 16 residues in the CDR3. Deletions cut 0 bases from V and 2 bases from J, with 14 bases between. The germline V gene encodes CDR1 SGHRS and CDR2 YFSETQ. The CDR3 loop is CASSLVSGGWNYGYTF. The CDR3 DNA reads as TGCGCCAGCAGCTTGGTGTCCGGGGGCTGGAACTATGGCTACACCTTC. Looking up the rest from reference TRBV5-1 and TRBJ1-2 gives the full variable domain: KAGVTQTPRYLIKTRGQQVTLSCSPISGHRSVSWYQQTPGQGLQFLFEYFSETQRNKGNFPGRFSGRQFSNSRSEMNVSTLELGDSALYLCASSLVSGGWNYGYTFGSGTRLTVV.

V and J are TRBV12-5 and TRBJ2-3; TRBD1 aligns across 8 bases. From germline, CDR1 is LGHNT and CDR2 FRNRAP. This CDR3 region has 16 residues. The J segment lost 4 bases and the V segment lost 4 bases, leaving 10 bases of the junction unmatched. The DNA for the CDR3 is TGTGCTAGTGGTTGGATGACAGGGGCGGTCCCAGATACGCAGTATTTT. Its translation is CASGWMTGAVPDTQYF.

The CDR3 sequence: CATSRDWGGGSNEKLFF. The CDR3 DNA is TGTGCCACCAGCAGAGATTGGGGTGGGGGGTCTAATGAAAAACTGTTTTTT. V gene TRBV15 combines with J gene TRBJ1-4; the D gene is possibly TRBD1 (5 bases). Looked up from germline, CDR1 is LNHNV and CDR2 is YYDKDF (reference sequence). Trimming shortened V by 0 bases and J by 3 bases, and 14 bases separated the two germline ends. The CDR3 loop spans 17 amino acids.

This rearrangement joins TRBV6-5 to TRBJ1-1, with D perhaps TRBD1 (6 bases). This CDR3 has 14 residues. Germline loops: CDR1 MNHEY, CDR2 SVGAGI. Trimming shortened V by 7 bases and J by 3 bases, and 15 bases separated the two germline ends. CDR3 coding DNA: TGTGCCAGCAACTTGGGAGGGGGACACACTGAAGCTTTCTTT. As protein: CASNLGGGHTEAFF.

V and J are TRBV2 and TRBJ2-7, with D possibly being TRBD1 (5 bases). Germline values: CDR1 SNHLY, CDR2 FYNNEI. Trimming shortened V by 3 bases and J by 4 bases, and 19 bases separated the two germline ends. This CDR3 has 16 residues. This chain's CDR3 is CASSEPLQGIQYEQYF. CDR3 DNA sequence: TGTGCCAGCAGTGAGCCCCTCCAGGGAATCCAGTACGAGCAGTACTTC.